This is a list of T cell receptor beta chains from one sample in a study of Graves' ophthalmopathy and Graves' hyperthyroidism. MiXCR was run by TCRdb on the multiplex PCR reads, yielding one entry per CDR3 protein. This sample carries 600,000 to 950,000 distinct CDR3 sequences, roughly 40% of them seen once, and the ten largest clones take roughly 46%. Sequencing was carried out using peripheral blood. The receptor source for this set is an adult man with Graves' ophthalmopathy. Each CDR3 is given with its conserved first and last residue. A D gene is named only where the DNA matches it firmly. Clone size is given for some rows only: seen once, a few or many times, or a class if the clone is expanded.

>TRBJ2-6|once|TRBV2|TRBD1
TGTGCCAGCAGTGAAACAGGGGGCTCTGGGGCCAACGTCCTGACTTTC
CASSETGGSGANVLTF
>TRBJ2-7|few|TRBV7-9|.
TGTGCCAGCAGCAGGGACGGACTCTGGTGGGAGCAGTACTTC
CASSRDGLWWEQYF
>TRBJ2-7|.|TRBV29-1|.
TGCAGCCCGAGGGACCAGCGGGTAACCTACGAGCAGTACTTC
CSPRDQRVTYEQYF
>TRBJ1-1|many|TRBV5-1|TRBD1
TGCGCCAGCACCAGGACAGGGGGGAACACTGAAGCTTTCTTT
CASTRTGGNTEAFF
>TRBJ1-1|.|TRBV20-1|TRBD1
TGCAGTGCTGGGGACAGGATGCGCAGCACTGAAGCTTTCTTT
CSAGDRMRSTEAFF
>TRBJ1-4|many|TRBV2|.
TGTGCCAGCAAAAGGGAATCTAATGAAAAACTGTTTTTT
CASKRESNEKLFF
>TRBJ2-7|.|TRBV20-1|TRBD2
TGCAGTGCTAGTGGGGGGGGGAGGGAGCAGTACTTC
CSASGGGREQYF
>TRBJ2-7|few|TRBV10-3|TRBD2
TGTGCCATCAGTGAGGGGACTAGCGGCTCCTACGAGCAGTACTTC
CAISEGTSGSYEQYF
>TRBJ2-2|.|TRBV29-1|.
TGCAGCGTTGTAGGGACTGGCGGAGGTCCGAACACCGGGGAGCTGTTTTTT
CSVVGTGGGPNTGELFF
>TRBJ2-5|.|TRBV25-1|.
TGTGCCAGCAGTGAACCGGGACGAATACAAGAGACCCAGTACTTC
CASSEPGRIQETQYF
>TRBJ1-2|many|TRBV25-1|TRBD1
TGTGCCAGCACGAAGACAGGGGGCACGTATGGCTACACCTTC
CASTKTGGTYGYTF
>TRBJ1-6|few|TRBV6-6|.
TGTGCCAGCAGTTACTCGAAGCGGTCTGGGGGTTCACCCCTCCACTTT
CASSYSKRSGGSPLHF
>TRBJ2-7|once|TRBV15|TRBD2
TGTGCCAGCAGCGCCGCCGGGGGGGCCTACGAGCAGTGCTTC
CASSAAGGAYEQCF
>TRBJ2-2|.|TRBV25-1|.
TGTGCCAGCAGTGAATTTACCCCGAACACCGGGGAGCTGTTTTTT
CASSEFTPNTGELFF
>TRBJ2-6|few|TRBV11-3|.
TGTGCCAGCAGCAAGGGACTCTCTGCCTCTGGGGCCAACGTCCTGACTTTC
CASSKGLSASGANVLTF
>TRBJ1-4|.|TRBV10-3|.
TGTGCCATCAGTGAGTCACCGGGGATGCGGTTTTTT
CAISESPGMRFF
>TRBJ2-6|.|TRBV20-1|TRBD1
TGCAGTGCGTCTCCGGGACAGGGCAGCTCTGGGGCCAACGTCCTGACTTTC
CSASPGQGSSGANVLTF
>TRBJ1-6|few|TRBV6-5|.
TGTGCCAGCAGCTCAGGGAAGGGGAATTCACCCCTCCACTTT
CASSSGKGNSPLHF
>TRBJ1-1|few|TRBV3-1|TRBD1
TGTGCCAGCAGCCAAGGAAACAGGGGTACTGAAGCTTTCTTT
CASSQGNRGTEAFF
>TRBJ2-2|.|TRBV10-2|.
TGCGCCAGCAGTGAAGGGGGAATAGCTTGGACCGGGGAGCTGTTTTTT
CASSEGGIAWTGELFF
>TRBJ2-7|.|TRBV4-1|.
TGCGCCAGCAGCGTACGGACAGATGGGTACGAGCAGTACTTC
CASSVRTDGYEQYF
>TRBJ1-6|many|TRBV25-1|.
TGTGCCAGCAGTGAAGCGGACAGTAATAATTCACCCCTCCACTTT
CASSEADSNNSPLHF
>TRBJ1-1|.|TRBV2|.
TGTGCCAGCAGTTTATCGTGGCGGCAGAACACTGAAGCTTTCTTT
CASSLSWRQNTEAFF
>TRBJ2-5|.|TRBV7-2|.
TGTGCCAGCAGATCCAGCTACTTC
CASRSSYF
>TRBJ1-2|.|TRBV15|TRBD1
TGTGCCACCAGCAAATCCGGACAGGGGTCAGGATATGGCTACACCTTC
CATSKSGQGSGYGYTF
>TRBJ2-5|.|TRBV29-1|TRBD2
TGCAGTTTCGGGCGGGGCCCCGGGGGGCAAGAGACCCAGTACTTC
CSFGRGPGGQETQYF
>TRBJ2-2|once|TRBV7-9|TRBD1
TGTGCCAGCAGCCTGACCCGGGACAGGGTTAACACCGGGGAGCTGTTTTTT
CASSLTRDRVNTGELFF
>TRBJ1-2|few|TRBV11-2|.
TGTGCCAGCAGCCGGGGTCTAGAGGCTAACTATGGCTACACCTTC
CASSRGLEANYGYTF
>TRBJ1-6|.|TRBV2|TRBD1
TGTGCCAGCAGTGTCCAAGAAGGGGGCCAATCCTATAATTCACCCCTCCACTTT
CASSVQEGGQSYNSPLHF
>TRBJ1-5|.|TRBV4-3|TRBD1
TGCGCCAGCAGCCAAGAGACAGGGAGGGGTCAGCCCCAGCATTTT
CASSQETGRGQPQHF
>TRBJ2-2|few|TRBV19|.
TGTGCCAGTAGTATCCTTCCGGCCGGGGAGCTGTTTTTT
CASSILPAGELFF
>TRBJ1-1|.|TRBV10-3|TRBD1
TGTGCCATCAGAGGACAGGGAGGGATGAACACTGAAGCTTTCTTT
CAIRGQGGMNTEAFF
>TRBJ1-4|.|TRBV7-3|.
TGTGCCAGCAGTCTGACAGCGAACACCGGGGTTGGCGCATCGACTGAAAAACTGTTTTTT
CASSLTANTGVGASTEKLFF
>TRBJ1-1|few|TRBV5-1|TRBD1
TGCGCCAGCAGCTTAAGGACAGGGCAGATAGGAACTGAAGCTTTCTTT
CASSLRTGQIGTEAFF
>TRBJ1-2|many|TRBV19|.
TGTGCCAGTAGTAGTACAGTTGGCCAGCTAACGGGTGGCTACACCTTC
CASSSTVGQLTGGYTF
>TRBJ2-2|few|TRBV25-1|TRBD1
TGTGCCAGCAGGGGACGGGACAGGGGCCCCGGGGAGCTGTTTTTT
CASRGRDRGPGELFF
>TRBJ2-5|.|TRBV7-9|.
TGTGCCAGCAGCATAGGGTCAGGGGCCGGCGAGACCCAGTACTTC
CASSIGSGAGETQYF
>TRBJ1-1|many|TRBV24-1|TRBD1
TGTGCCACCAGTGATGGGGGACAGGGAGAGAACACTGAAGCTTTCTTT
CATSDGGQGENTEAFF
>TRBJ2-5|.|TRBV9|.
TGCGCCAGCAGCTGGGTGCGAGGGGAAGAGACCCAGTACTTC
CASSWVRGEETQYF
>TRBJ2-6|.|TRBV6-1|.
TGTGCCAGCAGTGAACAGCCCTCTGGGGCCAACGTCCTGACTTTC
CASSEQPSGANVLTF
>TRBJ1-2|few|TRBV7-3|.
TGTGCCAGCAGCTTCACGGGGGGGGGCGCCTCTGGCTACACCTTC
CASSFTGGGASGYTF
>TRBJ1-5|many|TRBV19|.
TGTGCCAGTAGTATTCGGGGGGCGCCCCAGCATTTT
CASSIRGAPQHF